One and the same sample provided the 16 T cell receptor beta chains below, sequenced in a study of blood T cell repertoires in COVID-19. The table came from immunoSEQ multiplex PCR; TCRdb's copy has only in-frame clones and leaves some out. This table has 150,000 to 200,000 clones, roughly 89% appearing once. Specimen: peripheral blood. These receptors were taken from a man between 18 and 35 years old with active or convalescent COVID-19.

In DNA, the CDR3 is TGTGCCAGCAGGGGGGCTAGTTCCTACGAGCAGTACGTC. It is translated as CASRGASSYEQYV. The V call is TRBV6-5, the J call TRBJ2-7, with a tentative D call TRBD1 (6 bases). Germline loops: CDR1 MNHEY, CDR2 SVGAGI. This CDR3 spans 13 amino acids. The V and J ends lost 6 bases and 1 base respectively, with 10 bases between them.

V gene TRBV4-1 combines with J gene TRBJ1-1; no clear D. Trimming left V 3 bases short and J 0 bases short, with 8 bases between. CDR3 length equals 14 residues. Germline CDR1 and CDR2: MGHRA and YSYEKL. The CDR3: CASSQRGLNTEAFF. The CDR3 nucleotides read TGCGCCAGCAGCCAGAGAGGGTTGAACACTGAAGCTTTCTTT.

Concerning this clone itself: Other DNA sequences within the sample encode an identical CDR3. CDR3: CASSFYPGELFF. The CDR3 bases are TGTGCCAGCAGTTTCTACCCAGGGGAGCTGTTTTTT. The chain is built from TRBV12-3 or TRBV12-4 and TRBJ2-2; the D is unclear. V was shortened by 3 bases and J by 8 bases, with 7 bases between the two germline ends. This CDR3 has 12 residues.

This rearrangement joins TRBV5-1 to TRBJ1-3, with 7 bases fitting TRBD1. Trimming removed 0 bases from V and 4 bases from J; junction bases left unmatched: 4. The CDR3 consists of 15 residues. CDR1 SGHRS and CDR2 YFSETQ come from the germline V gene. CDR3 DNA sequence: TGCGCCAGCAGCTTGGGGGACAGAGACGGAAACACCATATATTTT. This codes for CASSLGDRDGNTIYF.

The gene calls are TRBV3-1 (or the pseudogene TRBV3-2) and TRBJ2-3; D is unclear. Looked up from germline, CDR1 is LGHDT and CDR2 is YNNKEL (reference sequence). V gave up 0 bases and J gave up 9 bases, with 7 bases separating them. CDR3 length: 12 residues. The CDR3 nucleotides read TGTGCCAGCAGCCAAGAGAGAAAGACGCAGTATTTT. Translated, it gives CASSQERKTQYF.

This chain connects TRBV7-9 to TRBJ2-6, with 10 nucleotides matching TRBD2. CDR1 and CDR2 (germline): SEHNR, FQNEAQ (reference sequence). V shed 4 bases and J 4 bases; nucleotides not matched to a gene: 4. CDR3 size: 16 residues. The CDR3 DNA is TGTGCCAGCAGCTATAGCGGGGGGAGAGGGGCCAACGTCCTGACTTTC. It yields the protein CASSYSGGRGANVLTF.

The gene calls are TRBV29-1 and TRBJ2-1; 9 nucleotides agree with TRBD1. The V segment lost 7 bases and the J segment 5 bases; nucleotides outside the gene matches: 6. The CDR3 has 13 amino acids. CDR1 and CDR2 (germline): SQVTM, ANQGSEA. This CDR3 is CSAERDRDNEQFF. CDR3 coding DNA: TGCAGCGCCGAGCGGGACAGGGACAATGAGCAGTTCTTC.

This sequence joins TRBV10-1 and TRBJ2-7, with 10 positions matching TRBD2. Germline V gene data show CDR1 as WNHNN and CDR2 as SYGVQD (reference sequence). This CDR3 spans 13 amino acids. V shed 7 bases, J shed 7 bases, and the junction held 7 bases outside the gene matches. The CDR3: CASNPSGGLEQYV. The CDR3 nucleotides read TGCGCCAGCAACCCTAGCGGGGGTTTGGAGCAGTACGTC.

The gene calls are TRBV5-1 and TRBJ2-5; D perhaps matches TRBD1 (6 bases). The V end lost 4 bases, the J end lost 5 bases, and 12 bases lay between the germline ends. Germline assignment: CDR1 SGHRS and CDR2 YFSETQ. The CDR3 totals 13 residues. The CDR3 loop is CASSPSGEETQYF. Here the CDR3 DNA reads TGCGCCAGCAGCCCATCAGGGGAGGAGACCCAGTACTTC.

This clone was counted between two and nine times. The CDR3 sequence is CASSFLQGTDTQYF. Written as DNA, the CDR3 is TGTGCCAGCAGTTTTCTTCAGGGGACAGATACGCAGTATTTT. The V gene is TRBV28, the J gene TRBJ2-3; D is perhaps TRBD1 (6 bases). V was trimmed by 3 bases and J by 3 bases, leaving 10 bases between them. The CDR3 consists of 14 residues. Germline V gives CDR1 MDHEN, CDR2 SYDVKM.

The J gene is TRBJ2-3, the V gene TRBV7-9; 9 bases line up with TRBD2. The CDR3 covers 17 residues. Germline loops: CDR1 SEHNR, CDR2 FQNEAQ (reference sequence). Germline trimming cut 3 bases from V and 0 bases from J; bases unmatched to any gene: 7. This CDR3 is CASSFLAAGGSTDTQYF. DNA for the CDR3: TGTGCCAGCAGCTTCCTCGCGGCGGGGGGGAGCACAGATACGCAGTATTTT.

The chain recombines TRBV5-4 with TRBJ2-5; TRBD1 matches at 8 bases. Germline V gives CDR1 SGHNT, CDR2 YYREEE (reference sequence). V lost 1 base to trimming and J lost 2 bases; unmatched junction nucleotides: 7. The CDR3 covers 16 residues. CDR3 protein: CASSLRAGGWQETQYF. The CDR3 region has the DNA TGTGCCAGCAGCTTGAGGGCAGGGGGCTGGCAAGAGACCCAGTACTTC.

The V call is TRBV6-4, the J call TRBJ1-5; D not certain. V was clipped by 3 bases and J by 9 bases, with 15 bases between them. CDR1 and CDR2 from the germline V gene are MRHNA and SNTAGT. CDR3 size: 14 residues. CDR3 region: CASSERVSFGPQHF. Here the CDR3 DNA reads TGTGCCAGCAGTGAACGCGTCTCGTTCGGGCCCCAGCATTTT.

Regarding this clone: An end of the junction differs from the germline gene, which may be a read error. The genes are TRBV7-2 and TRBJ1-1; 7 bases line up with TRBD1. The CDR3 totals 14 residues. CDR1 is SGHTA, CDR2 FQGNSA, per germline. The CDR3 spells CASSLTGMNPEAFF. The DNA of the CDR3 is TGTGCCAGCAGCTTGACAGGGATGAACCCTGAAGCTTTCTTT.

This clone appeared once. This chain uses TRBV30 with TRBJ1-5; 7 bases agree with TRBD1. The CDR3 covers 15 residues. CDR1 and CDR2 (germline): GTSNPN, SVGIG (reference sequence). V gave up 3 bases and J gave up 3 bases; unmatched junction bases: 8. The CDR3 coding sequence is TGTGCCTGGAGCGATGGGGGGACAGCCAATCAGCCCCAGCATTTT. Its protein product is CAWSDGGTANQPQHF.

Only one count was recorded for this clone. The genes are TRBV7-3 and TRBJ1-2, with D perhaps matching TRBD1 (5 bases). This CDR3 comprises 13 residues. The V gene lost 4 bases and the J gene lost 5 bases, with 11 bases spanning the gap. From germline, CDR1 is SGHTA and CDR2 FQGTGA. The CDR3 coding sequence is TGTGCCAGCAGCTCCTCCGGGGGGTATGGCTACACCTTC. This encodes CASSSSGGYGYTF.